The 27 T cell receptor beta chains listed next were all sequenced from one sample in a study. Tregs were sorted as CD4+CD25+CD127-/low cells. TCRdb used MiXCR to reprocess the 5' RACE reads, holding one entry per CDR3 protein. The profile covers around 9,600 distinct CDR3 sequences, with 30% to 40% appearing a single time and about 5.3% taken by the ten largest. The source material was Tregs sorted from blood. The receptors come from a female donor with breast cancer.

This clonotype was counted between two and nine times. The genes are TRBV5-1 and TRBJ2-3, with 8 bases that match TRBD2. CDR1 and CDR2 from the germline V gene are SGHRS and YFSETQ. The CDR3 is made up of 13 amino acids. Losses at the gene ends were 6 bases for V and 5 bases for J; bases not matched to a gene: 5. The CDR3 bases are TGCGCCAGCAAAACGGGAGGGATAGATACGCAGTATTTT. Protein product: CASKTGGIDTQYF.

Details on this clonotype: A read error is possible here, since a much larger clone lies one base away. The conserved closing phenylalanine or tryptophan is absent in this CDR3, likely reflecting a read error. This chain's CDR3 is CSPRGSSYNEQFI. Written as DNA, the CDR3 is TGCAGTCCCAGGGGGAGCTCCTACAATGAGCAGTTCATC. This chain joins TRBV20-1 and TRBJ2-1, with TRBD1 matching 7 bases. Germline-derived CDR1 and CDR2 are DFQATT and SNEGSKA (reference sequence). The trim removed 8 bases at V and 0 bases at J, leaving 4 bases unmatched. This CDR3 comprises 13 residues.

This clonotype was seen only a few times. Possible read error: a much larger clone is one base away. The chain is built from TRBV29-1 and TRBJ2-1; D unclear. CDR3 length: 11 amino acids. From germline, CDR1 is SQVTM and CDR2 ANQGSEA. Deletions cut 3 bases from V and 4 bases from J, with 4 bases between. CDR3: CSVERYNEQFF. CDR3 sequence (DNA): TGCAGCGTTGAGCGGTACAATGAGCAGTTCTTC.

As for this clonotype: One junction end does not reproduce the germline sequence, and a read error may be involved. This chain links TRBV29-1 with TRBJ2-7; 11 nucleotides align to TRBD2. Germline values: CDR1 SQVTM, CDR2 ANQGSEA. The CDR3 spans 14 residues. This CDR3 reads CSVVGLAGTYGQYF. CDR3 in DNA: TGCAGCGTGGTTGGACTAGCGGGCACCTACGGGCAGTACTTC.

The sample holds a few counts of this clonotype. The chain employs TRBV5-1 and TRBJ2-1, with D perhaps being TRBD1 or TRBD2 (5 bases each). The CDR3 runs to 15 residues. V was pared by 0 bases and J by 6 bases, with 13 bases between. Germline-derived CDR1 and CDR2 are SGHRS and YFSETQ. The CDR3 protein is CASSLGGRSSNEQFF. CDR3 bases: TGCGCCAGCAGCTTGGGGGGACGCTCTTCCAATGAGCAGTTCTTC.

This clonotype is labeled as medium-sized. The chain employs TRBV15 and TRBJ2-1; tentatively, D is TRBD2 (6 bases). Germline-derived CDR1 and CDR2 are LNHNV and YYDKDF (reference sequence). This CDR3 has 14 residues. The V and J ends lost 5 bases and 0 bases respectively, with 8 bases between them. The CDR3 DNA sequence: TGTGCCACCAGCGGGGGACTCTCCTACAATGAGCAGTTCTTC. It is translated as CATSGGLSYNEQFF.

As regards this clonotype: A junction boundary mismatches the germline segment, possibly from a read error. This rearrangement joins TRBV5-1 to TRBJ2-3; D may be TRBD2 (6 bases). The CDR3 extends over 14 amino acids. Per germline, CDR1 SGHRS and CDR2 YFSETQ. The CDR3 sequence: CASSLGEETDTQYF. The CDR3 DNA sequence: TGCGCCAGCAGTTTGGGGGAGGAGACAGATACGCAGTATTTT.

This clonotype was seen a few times. The chain has TRBV7-9 and TRBJ1-1; D gene ambiguous. The V gene lost 7 bases and the J gene lost 8 bases, with 8 bases spanning the gap. The CDR3 extends over 10 amino acids. CDR1 and CDR2 (germline): SEHNR, FQNEAQ (reference sequence). The CDR3 DNA is TGTGCCAGCATCGACTCGGAAGCTTTCTTT. The encoded protein is CASIDSEAFF.

In the case of this clonotype: This sequence may be a read error, since a much larger clone differs from it by one base. The chain uses TRBV6-5 and TRBJ2-5; 8 positions agree with TRBD1. The CDR3 length is 14 residues. With V trimmed by 6 bases and J by 7 bases, 10 bases remained unmatched. Germline CDR1 reads MNHEY; CDR2 reads SVGAGI. The CDR3 region has the DNA TGTGCCAGCAGGGAAGGACAGGGTGCGGGGACCCAGTACTTC. Translating gives CASREGQGAGTQYF.

The chain recombines TRBV18 with TRBJ1-3; D remains unclear. Trimming cost V 0 bases and J 2 bases, with 8 bases left between them. Germline values: CDR1 KGHSH, CDR2 LQKENI. This CDR3 spans 15 amino acids. CDR3 in amino acids: CASSPPVEPGNTIYF. The CDR3 bases are TGTGCCAGCTCACCACCGGTGGAACCTGGAAACACCATATATTTT.

V is TRBV19 and J is TRBJ2-1, with TRBD1 as a possible D gene (5 bases). Germline assignment: CDR1 LNHDA and CDR2 SQIVND (reference sequence). Between the trimmed V and J ends, which lost 7 bases and 5 bases, there was a span of 9 bases. This CDR3 region has 12 residues. The CDR3 loop reads CASIGRDNEQFF. Here the CDR3 DNA reads TGTGCCAGTATCGGCAGGGACAATGAGCAGTTCTTC.

This clonotype has more than one count but fewer than ten. V usage is TRBV6-1 and J usage is TRBJ2-7, with no clear D. Germline V lookup: CDR1 MNHNS, CDR2 SASEGT. There are 12 residues in the CDR3. V lost 6 bases and J lost 5, with 11 bases in between. The CDR3 DNA follows: TGTGCCAGCAGGTTTTATGTCCACGAGCAGTACTTC. This translates into CASRFYVHEQYF.

This clonotype was counted between two and nine times. The V gene is TRBV12-3 or TRBV12-4, the J gene TRBJ2-2; the match to TRBD2 covers 10 bases. The trim removed 6 bases at V and 5 bases at J, leaving 3 bases unmatched. This CDR3 has 14 residues. DNA of the CDR3: TGTGCCAGCAGCACTAGCGGGGTGACCGGGGAGCTGTTTTTT. Translated: CASSTSGVTGELFF.

Remarks on this clonotype: A single base separates this from a much larger clone, so it may be a read error. This chain joins TRBV24-1 and TRBJ2-5; D not certain. Germline CDR1 and CDR2: KGHDR and SFDVKD. The CDR3 covers 10 residues. The CDR3 region has the DNA TGTGGCACCAGTGGAGAGACCCAGTACTTC. Protein: CGTSGETQYF.

The chain is built from TRBV4-2 and TRBJ2-5; D may be TRBD2 (6 bases). The CDR3 contains 17 residues. Germline V gene sequence: CDR1 LGHNA, CDR2 YNFKEQ. V gave up 1 base and J gave up 4 bases, with 19 bases separating them. Written as DNA, the CDR3 is TGTGCCAGCAGCCAAGGGAGAACGGGAGACGGGGCAGAGACCCAGTACTTC. This gives the protein CASSQGRTGDGAETQYF.

The V and J genes are TRBV20-1 and TRBJ2-7; tentatively, D is TRBD2 (6 bases). The V and J ends lost 3 bases and 7 bases respectively, with 19 bases between them. The germline V gene has CDR1 DFQATT and CDR2 SNEGSKA (reference sequence). The CDR3 has 14 amino acids. In DNA, the CDR3 is TGCAGTGCTAGTCCCGGGACTTCGGATATAGAGCAGTACTTC. It translates to CSASPGTSDIEQYF.

For this clonotype: One end of the junction fails to match germline, which may point to a read error. The chain recombines TRBV20-1 with TRBJ2-1; 13 bases are shared with TRBD2. CDR3 length: 16 residues. Germline CDR1 is DFQATT and CDR2 is SNEGSKA (reference sequence). CDR3 region: CSARSPGLAGYSEQFF. CDR3 DNA sequence: TGCAGTGCTAGGTCTCCGGGACTAGCGGGATACAGTGAGCAGTTCTTC.

The gene calls are TRBV10-3 and TRBJ2-7; D is perhaps TRBD1 (5 bases). This CDR3 region has 11 residues. Germline CDR1 reads ENHRY; CDR2 reads SYGVKD. The V end lost 5 bases, the J end lost 4 bases, and 6 bases lay between the germline ends. The CDR3 is CAISQGYEQYV. The CDR3 nucleotides are TGTGCCATCAGTCAGGGATACGAGCAGTACGTC.

On this clonotype: Since a much larger clone is just one base distant, this may be a read error. The chain joins TRBV20-1 to TRBJ2-7; D unresolved. Germline values: CDR1 DFQATT, CDR2 SNEGSKA (reference sequence). The CDR3 runs to 11 residues. The CDR3, as DNA: TGCTGTGCTAGAGAAGACTACGAGCAGTACGTC. Its protein is CCAREDYEQYV.

By share, this clonotype counts as medium-sized. The V call is TRBV4-1, the J call TRBJ2-7; 8 bases agree with TRBD2. The germline V gene has CDR1 MGHRA and CDR2 YSYEKL. V was pared by 0 bases and J by 0 bases, with 16 bases of the junction left unmatched. CDR3 length equals 20 residues. CDR3 residues: CASSQDSSGSPFFDSYEQYF. CDR3 coding DNA: TGCGCCAGCAGCCAAGATTCGAGCGGGAGTCCTTTCTTTGACTCCTACGAGCAGTACTTC.

J is TRBJ2-7 and V is TRBV12-3 or TRBV12-4, with D possibly TRBD2 on 6 matching bases. This CDR3 comprises 15 residues. Trimming removed 3 bases at V and 0 bases at J, with 12 bases between. The DNA of the CDR3 is TGTGCCAGCAGTTTGGAGAGCGGGCCCTCCTACGAGCAGTACTTC. Translating gives CASSLESGPSYEQYF.

CDR3 nucleotides: TGCGCCAGCAGTGGACAGGGGGACGGAGATGGCTACACCTTC. It is translated as CASSGQGDGDGYTF. The V and J genes are TRBV5-1 and TRBJ1-2, with 10 bases fitting TRBD1. In germline, CDR1 is SGHRS, CDR2 YFSETQ. Trimming took 5 bases from V and 6 from J; bases not matched to a gene: 7. The CDR3 is 14 residues long.

The rearrangement uses TRBV28 and TRBJ1-5; D is unresolved. Germline V gene sequence: CDR1 MDHEN, CDR2 SYDVKM. The CDR3 is 14 residues long. Trimming cost V 8 bases and J 4 bases, with 15 bases left between them. The CDR3 DNA follows: TGTGCCAGCTGCGCCAACCTAGCAAATCAGCCCCAGCATTTT. Translated: CASCANLANQPQHF.

Within the sample, this clonotype is medium-sized. The chain is built from TRBV5-1 and TRBJ2-1, with 10 bases aligning to TRBD2. This CDR3 has 15 residues. CDR1 and CDR2 (germline): SGHRS, YFSETQ. With V trimmed by 2 bases and J by 6 bases, 5 bases remained unmatched. For the CDR3, the DNA is TGCGCCAGCAGCTTCCTAGCGGGAGCCTCCAATGAGCAGTTCTTC. Its protein product is CASSFLAGASNEQFF.

By sample fraction, this clonotype is medium-sized. CDR3: CATRDSYNEQFF. The DNA of the CDR3 is TGTGCCACCAGGGACTCCTACAATGAGCAGTTCTTC. The chain employs TRBV24-1 and TRBJ2-1; D remains ambiguous. The CDR3 covers 12 residues. Between the trimmed V and J ends, which lost 7 bases and 0 bases, there was a span of 3 bases. The germline gives CDR1 KGHDR, CDR2 SFDVKD.

This clonotype was counted a few times. The chain uses TRBV6-5 and TRBJ1-6, with 7 bases matching TRBD1. V gave up 4 bases and J gave up 6 bases; unmatched junction bases: 6. Germline V lookup: CDR1 MNHEY, CDR2 SVGAGI. This CDR3 has 15 residues. The CDR3 reads CASSSLGQTNSPLHF. CDR3 bases: TGTGCCAGCAGTTCGTTGGGACAGACTAATTCACCCCTCCACTTT.

V gene TRBV30 combines with J gene TRBJ1-1; possibly TRBD1 for D (5 bases). V was trimmed by 4 bases and J by 8 bases, leaving 20 bases between them. The CDR3 sequence is 14 residues long. Germline loops: CDR1 GTSNPN, CDR2 SVGIG (reference sequence). Here the CDR3 DNA reads TGTGCCTGGACCCCACGGGGGAGACCGGACGAAGCTTTCTTT. This gives the protein CAWTPRGRPDEAFF.